This T cell receptor (beta chain) was sequenced in a study of cytomegalovirus exposure and HLA in healthy donors. General study findings and limits: Upon later analysis, TCR association rates were observed to vary by HLA locus, being highest for DRB1 and lowest for HLA-C.

The PCR used 60 Vbeta and 13 Jbeta primers. TCRdb's table, derived via immunoSEQ multiplex PCR, lists solely in-frame clones and lacks some. Among approximately 120,000 clones listed, around 80% were seen once. Germline values: CDR1 SGHVS, CDR2 FQNEAQ. There are 16 residues in the CDR3. The ends lost 0 bases at V and 4 bases at J; junction bases unmatched: 7. In the case of this clone: Its antigen remains unidentified.

The sequenced material came from PBMCs. The V gene is TRBV7-8, the J gene TRBJ2-7; 9 bases agree with TRBD1. This clonotype was obtained from a woman aged 25-40 years in good health and CMV-seronegative. Here the CDR3 reads CASSLAGTGKVYEQYF. The CDR3, as DNA: TGTGCCAGCAGCTTAGCTGGGACAGGGAAAGTATACGAGCAGTACTTC.